This T cell receptor beta chain was recovered during a study of T-cell memory formation after mild COVID-19. A single record per CDR3 protein comes from TCRdb applying MiXCR to the 5' RACE reads. The sample has roughly 610,000 distinct CDR3 sequences; approximately 15% are singletons. J lost 6 bases, V lost 2 bases, and 8 bases had no gene match. The CDR3 is 14 amino acids. Looked up from germline, CDR1 is SGHRS and CDR2 is YFSETQ. The TCR was taken from an adult woman who had mild COVID-19 (a few samples of this study predate the infection). Cell type and time point are not known. The specimen sequenced was PBMCs or a T cell subset sorted from them (not recorded which). J is TRBJ2-7 and V is TRBV5-1, with 7 bases identical to TRBD2. The CDR3: CASSFNSGGGEQYF. The CDR3 DNA reads TGCGCCAGCAGCTTTAACTCGGGGGGAGGCGAGCAGTACTTC.